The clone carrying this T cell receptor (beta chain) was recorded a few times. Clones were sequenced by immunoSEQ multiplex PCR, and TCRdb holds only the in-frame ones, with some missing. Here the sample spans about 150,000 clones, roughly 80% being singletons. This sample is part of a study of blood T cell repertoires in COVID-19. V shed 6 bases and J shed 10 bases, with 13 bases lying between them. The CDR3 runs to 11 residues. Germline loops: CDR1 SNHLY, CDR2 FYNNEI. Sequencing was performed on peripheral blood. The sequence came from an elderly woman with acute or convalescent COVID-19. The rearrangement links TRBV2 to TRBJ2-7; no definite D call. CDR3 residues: CASSETTIQYF. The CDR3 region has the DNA TGTGCCAGCAGCGAAACAACAATCCAGTACTTC.